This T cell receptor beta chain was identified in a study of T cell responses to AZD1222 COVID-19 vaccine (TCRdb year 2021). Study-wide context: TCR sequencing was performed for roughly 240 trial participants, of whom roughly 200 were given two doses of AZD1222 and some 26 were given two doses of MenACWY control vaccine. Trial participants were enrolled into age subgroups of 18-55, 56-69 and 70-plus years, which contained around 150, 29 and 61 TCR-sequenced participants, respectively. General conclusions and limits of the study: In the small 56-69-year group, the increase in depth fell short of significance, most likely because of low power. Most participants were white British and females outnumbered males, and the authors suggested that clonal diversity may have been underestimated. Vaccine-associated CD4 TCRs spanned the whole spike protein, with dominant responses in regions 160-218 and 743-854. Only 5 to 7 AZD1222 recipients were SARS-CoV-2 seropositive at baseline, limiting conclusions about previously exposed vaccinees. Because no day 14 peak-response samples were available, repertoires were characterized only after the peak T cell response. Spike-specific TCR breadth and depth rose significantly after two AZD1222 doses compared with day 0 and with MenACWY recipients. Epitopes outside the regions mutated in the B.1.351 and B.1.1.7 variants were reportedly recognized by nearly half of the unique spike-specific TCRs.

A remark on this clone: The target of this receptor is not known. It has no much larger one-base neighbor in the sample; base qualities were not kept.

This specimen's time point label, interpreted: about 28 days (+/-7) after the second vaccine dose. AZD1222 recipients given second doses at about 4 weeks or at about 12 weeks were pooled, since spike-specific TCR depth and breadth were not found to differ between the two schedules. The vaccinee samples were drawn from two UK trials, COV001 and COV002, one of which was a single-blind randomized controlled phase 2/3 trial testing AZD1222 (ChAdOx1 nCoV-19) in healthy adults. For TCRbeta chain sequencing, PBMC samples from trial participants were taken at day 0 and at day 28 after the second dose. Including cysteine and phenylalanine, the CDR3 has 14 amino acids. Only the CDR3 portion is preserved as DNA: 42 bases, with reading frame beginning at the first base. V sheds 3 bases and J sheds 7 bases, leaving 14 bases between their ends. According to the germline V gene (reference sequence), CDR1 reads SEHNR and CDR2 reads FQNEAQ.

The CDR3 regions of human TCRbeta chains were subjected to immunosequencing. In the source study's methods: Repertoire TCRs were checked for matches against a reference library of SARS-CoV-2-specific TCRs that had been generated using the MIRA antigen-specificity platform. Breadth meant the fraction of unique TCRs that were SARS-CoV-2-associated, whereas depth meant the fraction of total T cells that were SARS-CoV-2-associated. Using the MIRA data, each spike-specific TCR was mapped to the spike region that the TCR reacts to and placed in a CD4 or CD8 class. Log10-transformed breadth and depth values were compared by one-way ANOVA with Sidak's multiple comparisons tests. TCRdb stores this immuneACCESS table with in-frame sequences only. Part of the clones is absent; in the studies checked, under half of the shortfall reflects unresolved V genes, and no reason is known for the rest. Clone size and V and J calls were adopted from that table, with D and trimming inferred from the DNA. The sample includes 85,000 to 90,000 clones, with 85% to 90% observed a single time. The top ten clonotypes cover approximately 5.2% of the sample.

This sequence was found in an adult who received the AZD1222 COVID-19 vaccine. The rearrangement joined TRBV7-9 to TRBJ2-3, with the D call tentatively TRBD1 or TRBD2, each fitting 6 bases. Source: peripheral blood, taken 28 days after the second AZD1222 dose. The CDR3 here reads CASSFGGSGHTQYF. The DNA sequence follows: TGTGCCAGCAGCTTCGGGGGCTCGGGGCATACGCAGTATTTT.